The rows below give T cell receptor beta chains drawn from one sample of a study of blood T cell repertoires in COVID-19. Clones were read by immunoSEQ multiplex PCR, and TCRdb kept only the in-frame ones, dropping some. The table includes some 170,000 clones, 80% to 85% detected once. What was sequenced was peripheral blood. These receptors all stem from a woman of 80 years or more with active or convalescent COVID-19. Each CDR3 is given with its conserved first and last residue. The D gene is left open where the match is weak. A row's size may be missing; if present it is once, few, many or a size class.

J gene | D gene | clone size | V gene | CDR3 DNA | CDR3 protein
TRBJ2-7 | - | - | TRBV14 | TGTGCCAGCAAGTCAGGTGGCCACGAGCAGTACTTC | CASKSGGHEQYF
TRBJ1-2 | - | - | TRBV19 | TGTGCCAGTAGTACCTTTACACAGGGTAACTATGGCTACACCTTC | CASSTFTQGNYGYTF
TRBJ1-2 | - | - | TRBV19 | TGTGCCAGTAGTAAAGTAGCCACAGGCAACTATGGCTACACCTTC | CASSKVATGNYGYTF
TRBJ1-2 | - | - | TRBV30 | TGTGCCTGGAGTAGGGAGACCCGCTACACCTTC | CAWSRETRYTF
TRBJ2-3 | - | - | TRBV12-3/TRBV12-4 | TGTGCCAGCAGTTTCCGGGATACGCAGTATTTT | CASSFRDTQYF
TRBJ1-1 | - | once | TRBV29-1 | TGCAGCGTGCCAGGACAGTCCGGCTCTGAAGCTTTCTTT | CSVPGQSGSEAFF
TRBJ1-2 | TRBD1 | once | TRBV6-6 | TGTGCTACCCTCGTTGGACAGGGGGCGCTTGGCTACACCTTC | CATLVGQGALGYTF
TRBJ1-1 | - | once | TRBV3-1/TRBV3-2 | TGTGCCAGCGTTCCGAGAGGGGGAAACACTGAAGCTTTCTTT | CASVPRGGNTEAFF
TRBJ1-4 | - | - | TRBV19 | TGTGCCAGTAAGGGGGGGACCCTGGGGGAAAAACTGTTTTTT | CASKGGTLGEKLFF
TRBJ2-1 | - | - | TRBV11-2 | TGTGCCAGCAGCCACGGGGAGTACAATGAGCAGTTCTTC | CASSHGEYNEQFF
TRBJ1-1 | - | - | TRBV12-3/TRBV12-4 | TGTGCCAGCAGTCAGAGGACAGTTGAAGCTTTCTTT | CASSQRTVEAFF
TRBJ1-2 | - | - | TRBV27 | TGTGCCAGCAGTGCCACAGGGCTCGGCTACACCTTC | CASSATGLGYTF
TRBJ2-1 | - | few | TRBV4-1 | TGCGCCAGCAGCCAAGACCCCATTTCCTACAATGAGCAGTTCTTC | CASSQDPISYNEQFF
TRBJ2-7 | - | - | TRBV7-2 | TGTGCCAGCAGCTTAGCGCCCCGTGGACTACTTTCTTCCTACGAGCAGTACTTC | CASSLAPRGLLSSYEQYF
TRBJ2-6 | - | - | TRBV29-1 | TGCAGCGTCGTAGACAGGGAGGCTGGGGCCAACGTCCTGACTTTC | CSVVDREAGANVLTF
TRBJ2-7 | - | - | TRBV5-1 | TGCGCCAGCAGCTTGGAAGGAAACGGCCCAACCGCAACGGGGGAGCAGTACTTC | CASSLEGNGPTATGEQYF
TRBJ2-1 | - | - | TRBV6-2/TRBV6-3 | TGTGCCAGCAGTTACAGTGATAGCTCCTACAATGAGCAGTTCTTC | CASSYSDSSYNEQFF
TRBJ2-3 | - | - | TRBV9 | TGTGCCAGCAGCCCGGGGGGCAACACAGATACGCAGTATTTT | CASSPGGNTDTQYF
TRBJ1-1 | TRBD1 | - | TRBV5-1 | TGCGCCAGCAGCCCAGGGACAGGGCAAACTGAAGCTTTCTTT | CASSPGTGQTEAFF
TRBJ2-3 | - | - | TRBV15 | TGTGCCACCAGCCGACTCACAGATACGCAGTATTTT | CATSRLTDTQYF
TRBJ1-5 | TRBD1 | - | TRBV19 | TGTGCCAGTAAAGGACAGGTCCAAGTGAATCAGCCCCAGCATTTT | CASKGQVQVNQPQHF